This T cell receptor (beta chain) appears in the sequencing data of a study of response to subunit inactivated influenza vaccine. General observations from the study: Few new T cells, the authors suggested, are recruited by each seasonal influenza vaccination.

The sample holds a few counts of this clonotype. No antigen is known for it. Trimming cost V 4 bases and J 5 bases, with 21 bases left between them. Germline V gene data show CDR1 as MGHDK and CDR2 as SYGVNS. This CDR3 has 17 residues. TCRdb reprocessed the RT-PCR reads with MiXCR, giving one entry per CDR3 protein. The profile shows roughly 700,000 distinct CDR3 sequences, approximately 14% of them singletons. The receptor comes from a man in his fifties who received an inactivated influenza vaccine. The sample consisted of PBMCs from blood, taken around two weeks before vaccination. The V call is TRBV25-1, the J call TRBJ2-1; D is unresolved. This chain's CDR3 is CASSGPSKDRPNNEQFF. Written as DNA, the CDR3 is TGTGCCAGCAGTGGACCCTCAAAAGATCGCCCTAACAATGAGCAGTTCTTC.